This record covers a single TCR beta chain. The source of the sample is a study of blood T cells in healthy people across ages. For the second PCR, which ran for about 7 to 11 cycles, a sample-barcoded 5' primer and a J-beta primer mix were used. TCRdb processed the 5' RACE reads anew with MiXCR; each CDR3 protein has one entry. The table has roughly 800,000 distinct CDR3 sequences, around 25% seen once; the top ten hold about 3%. Germline V gene lookup returns CDR1 SEHNR and CDR2 FQNEAQ (reference sequence). Trimming shortened V by 1 base and J by 6 bases, and 13 bases separated the two germline ends. The CDR3 extends over 15 amino acids. The sample was also linked to a second study, of T cells of mothers and their children.

V is TRBV7-9 and J is TRBJ1-3; TRBD1 might be the D (6 bases). The sequence was obtained from a boy under 18 in good health. The sequencing input was blood. CDR3 in DNA: TGTGCCAGCAGCTTAGAGAGGGGGAGAACAAACACCATATATTTT. Translation: CASSLERGRTNTIYF.